This T cell receptor beta chain came from a study of cytomegalovirus exposure and HLA in healthy donors. The study ran its PCR with 60 Vbeta and 13 Jbeta primers. Sequencing was performed with immunoSEQ multiplex PCR; in TCRdb, only in-frame clones are kept and a portion is missing. The repertoire holds about 130,000 clones, 78% seen once, with approximately 1.4% in the top ten. Whole-study results and caveats: The authors later found most CMV-associated TCR beta chains appeared HLA-restricted. Reported performance of the classifier showed diagnosis of cytomegalovirus status with high specificity and sensitivity.

This clone was seen a handful of times. Its antigen remains unknown. This sequence was found in a female donor in good health and CMV-seronegative. The sequenced sample consisted of PBMCs.

The CDR3 DNA reads as TGTGCCAGCAGTTTACAGGGGGCGGACGAGCAGTACTTC. This translates into CASSLQGADEQYF. The chain is built from TRBV27 and TRBJ2-7; 8 nucleotides match TRBD1. This CDR3 region has 13 residues. Germline trimming cut 2 bases from V and 5 bases from J; bases unmatched to any gene: 2. Germline V gene lookup returns CDR1 MNHEY and CDR2 SMNVEV (reference sequence).